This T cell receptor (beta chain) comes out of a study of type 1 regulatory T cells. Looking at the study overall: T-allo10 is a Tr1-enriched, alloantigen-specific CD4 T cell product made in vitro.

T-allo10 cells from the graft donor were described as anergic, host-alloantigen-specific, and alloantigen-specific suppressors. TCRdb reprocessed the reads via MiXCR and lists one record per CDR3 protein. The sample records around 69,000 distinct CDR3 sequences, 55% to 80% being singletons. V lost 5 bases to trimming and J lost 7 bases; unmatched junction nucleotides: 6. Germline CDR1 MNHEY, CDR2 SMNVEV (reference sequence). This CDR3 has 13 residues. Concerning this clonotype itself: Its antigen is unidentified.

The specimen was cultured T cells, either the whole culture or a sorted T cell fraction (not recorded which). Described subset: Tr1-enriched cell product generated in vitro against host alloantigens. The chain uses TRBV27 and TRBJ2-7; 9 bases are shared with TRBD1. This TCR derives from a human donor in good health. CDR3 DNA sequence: TGTGCCAGCAGTCCGAGGACAGGGGAAGAGCAGTACTTC. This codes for CASSPRTGEEQYF.